This T cell receptor (beta chain) was recovered during a study of blood T cells in healthy people across ages. This clonotype was observed a single time. Using a J-beta primer mix together with a sample-barcoded 5' primer, a second PCR was run for roughly 7 to 11 cycles. The template-switch adaptor was a 5' adaptor with 12 random nucleotides. It tagged each cDNA molecule. TCRdb redid the calling of the 5' RACE reads with MiXCR, one entry per CDR3 protein. The sample records 650,000 or so distinct CDR3 sequences, 40% to 65% being singletons. Germline CDR1 and CDR2: MDHEN and SYDVKM. CDR3 length: 14 residues. V dropped 8 bases and J dropped 2 bases, with 14 bases sitting between them.

This TCR was recovered from a woman of 80 years or more in good health. The sequencing sample was made of blood. The chain links TRBV28 to TRBJ2-3; TRBD2 might be the D (5 bases). The CDR3 is CASLPGIATDTQYF. In DNA, the CDR3 is TGTGCCAGCCTCCCGGGAATAGCCACAGATACGCAGTATTTT.